Detailed here is one T cell receptor (beta chain). This clonotype was recorded a few times. The antigen this receptor binds is unknown. No much larger clone exists at a distance of one base, and base qualities are not known. Libraries of naive CD8 T cells were built from around 20,000 to 1,000,000 sorted cells, with 10%, 30% or 50% of the purified RNA used. Naive CD8 T cells, defined as CD8+CD4-CCR7+CD45RA+, were FACS-sorted into RLT Plus buffer on a BD FACSAria II. To test detection sensitivity, Jurkat RNA equal to around 10 TCR copies was added to samples of about 20,000-1,000,000 naive CD8 T cells. CD8 T cells were enriched using RosetteSep CD8+ T Cell Enrichment Cocktail and Ficoll-Paque, and the enriched cells then underwent ACK red cell lysis. The germline V gene provides CDR1 SQVTM and CDR2 ANQGSEA. V and J lose 2 bases and 3 bases, and a span of 17 bases separates them. The CDR3 runs 15 residues from the cysteine to the phenylalanine. Only the CDR3 portion is preserved as DNA: 45 bases, with reading frame beginning at the first base.

Libraries were made using PCR. The run used a NextSeq 500. Bulk TCR libraries were prepared as previously described, using TCR primers listed in Table S5. Total RNA was purified with the Qiagen AllPrep DNA/RNA kit. Reads from multiple sequencing runs of the same library were pooled before analysis. As for how the authors treated the data: Reads were retained only if the reads had an exact TCR constant sequence, and the retained reads were trimmed to 150 nt and grouped according to their 12-nt molecular barcodes. Reads inside each barcode group were sub-clustered using a 15% Levenshtein threshold, and a quality-weighted consensus sequence was constructed for each RNA molecule. Non-functional sequences were excluded, and lower-count sequences lying one edit away from another sequence were also excluded. Based on fitting two negative binomial distributions, any barcode sub-cluster with under 20% of the maximum read count was discarded. TCRdb reanalyzed the raw reads on its own, using fastp at Q25 for trimming and MiXCR for clone calling, and kept in-frame beta chains. A single entry per CDR3 protein holds the most common genes and DNA from its merged rows. The V and J calls and clone size are TCRdb's, not the authors'. The sample has about 98,000 distinct CDR3 sequences on record, 30% to 45% of them singletons. The ten largest account for 9.7% of the sample.

The data were obtained in a study of molecular identifiers for immune sequencing clone quantification listed by TCRdb under 2018. Regarding the complete study: For a replicate experiment, the RNA from either approximately 20,000 or 100,000 naive CD8 T cells was divided into five aliquots, and four of those aliquots went on to sequencing. This methods study benchmarked molecular-identifier clustering-based TCR repertoire sequencing (MIDCIRS) and TCR RNA copy counting, using CD8 T cells to do so. Results the study describes overall, beyond this receptor: A single cell's worth of spiked-in Jurkat TCR RNA was reported detectable even among under 1.1 million naive CD8 T cells. When barcode sub-clustering was not used, chimeric consensus sequences inflated TCR diversity, with chimeras reaching as high as 47%. Clones above 20 RNA copies held over 97% of molecules in CMV-specific effector cells but under 1% in naive cells. The naive libraries included spiked-in Jurkat TCR RNA (10 copies' worth), and this Jurkat TCR RNA is not part of the donor repertoire. Highly expanded clone sizes could be underestimated because identical TCR molecules may share a barcode. Roughly 3 recovered TCR RNA copies per cell were obtained by modeling, versus about 10 by digital PCR, implying a capture efficiency of 25% to 30%.

This clonotype originated in a human donor in good health. Some libraries in this study had Jurkat cell RNA spiked in. The source material was naive CD8+ T cells from blood, with Jurkat cell RNA spiked in. In the paper's terms, the cell subset or site label means: FACS-sorted CD8+CD4-CCR7+CD45RA+ naive T cells. This sequence uses TRBV29-1 and TRBJ2-7, with TRBD2 perhaps the D gene, on 7 matching bases. The sequenced DNA is TGCAGCGTTGAACTAGGGGGGAGGGGAATCTACGAGCAGTACTTC. This sequence encodes CSVELGGRGIYEQYF.